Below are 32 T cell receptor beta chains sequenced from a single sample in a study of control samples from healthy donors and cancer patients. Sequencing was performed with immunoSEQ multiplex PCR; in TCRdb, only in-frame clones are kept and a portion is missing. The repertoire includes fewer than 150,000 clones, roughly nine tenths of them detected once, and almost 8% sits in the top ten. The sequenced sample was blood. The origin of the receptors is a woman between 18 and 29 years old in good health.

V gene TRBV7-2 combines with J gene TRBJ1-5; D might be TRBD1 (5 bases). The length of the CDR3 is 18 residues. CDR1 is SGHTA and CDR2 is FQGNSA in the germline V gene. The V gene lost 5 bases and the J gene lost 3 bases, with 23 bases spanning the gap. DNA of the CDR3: TGTGCCAGCAGCATACGGGCGTATGGGGAGGGGACCAATCAGCCCCAGCATTTT. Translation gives CASSIRAYGEGTNQPQHF.

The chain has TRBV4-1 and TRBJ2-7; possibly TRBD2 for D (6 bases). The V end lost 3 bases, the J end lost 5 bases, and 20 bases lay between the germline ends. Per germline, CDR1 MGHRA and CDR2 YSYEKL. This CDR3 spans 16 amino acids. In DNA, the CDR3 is TGCGCCAGCAGCCACCCTGACCCGGAGGGCCGGAACGAGCAGTACTTC. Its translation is CASSHPDPEGRNEQYF.

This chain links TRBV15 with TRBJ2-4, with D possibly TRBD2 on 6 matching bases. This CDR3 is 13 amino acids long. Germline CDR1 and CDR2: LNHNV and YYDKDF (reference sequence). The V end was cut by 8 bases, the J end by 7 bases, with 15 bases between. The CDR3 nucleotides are TGTGCCACCGCCGAGGGACTGGGGAACATTCAGTACTTC. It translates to CATAEGLGNIQYF.

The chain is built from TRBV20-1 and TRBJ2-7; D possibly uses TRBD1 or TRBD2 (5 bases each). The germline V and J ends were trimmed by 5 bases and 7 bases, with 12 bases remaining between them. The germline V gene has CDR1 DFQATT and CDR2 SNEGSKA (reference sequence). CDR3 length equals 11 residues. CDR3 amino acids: CSARRGGEQYF. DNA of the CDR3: TGCAGTGCTCGCCGGGGCGGGGAGCAGTACTTC.

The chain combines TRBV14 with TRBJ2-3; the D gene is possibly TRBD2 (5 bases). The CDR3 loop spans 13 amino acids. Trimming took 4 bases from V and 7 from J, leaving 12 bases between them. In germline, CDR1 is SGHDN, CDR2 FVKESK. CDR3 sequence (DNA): TGTGCCAGCAGCCCTTCCGGGGTATATACGCAGTATTTT. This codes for CASSPSGVYTQYF.

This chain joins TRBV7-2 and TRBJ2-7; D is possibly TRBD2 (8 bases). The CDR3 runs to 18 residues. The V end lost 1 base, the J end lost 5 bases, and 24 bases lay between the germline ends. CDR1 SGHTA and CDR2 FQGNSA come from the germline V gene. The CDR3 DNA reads TGTGCCAGCAGCTTAGTAGGGAAGGGGGCGGGAGGTTCCCACGAGCAGTACTTC. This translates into CASSLVGKGAGGSHEQYF.

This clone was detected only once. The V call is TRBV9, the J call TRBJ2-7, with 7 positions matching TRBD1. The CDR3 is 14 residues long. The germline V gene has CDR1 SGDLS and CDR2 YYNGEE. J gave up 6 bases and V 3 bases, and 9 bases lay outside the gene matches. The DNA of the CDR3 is TGTGCCAGCAGCGCTCACACCGGGACAGCCGAGCAGTACTTC. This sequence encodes CASSAHTGTAEQYF.

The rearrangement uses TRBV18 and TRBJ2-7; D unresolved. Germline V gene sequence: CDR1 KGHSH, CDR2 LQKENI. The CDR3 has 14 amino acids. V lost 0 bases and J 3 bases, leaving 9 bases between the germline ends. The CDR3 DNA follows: TGTGCCAGCTCACCACCGGAGAAGTTCTACGAGCAGTACTTC. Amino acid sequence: CASSPPEKFYEQYF. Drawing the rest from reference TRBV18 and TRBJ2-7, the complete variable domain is NAGVMQNPRHLVRRRGQEARLRCSPMKGHSHVYWYRQLPEEGLKFMVYLQKENIIDESGMPKERFSAEFPKEGPSILRIQQVVRGDSAAYFCASSPPEKFYEQYFGPGTRLTVT.

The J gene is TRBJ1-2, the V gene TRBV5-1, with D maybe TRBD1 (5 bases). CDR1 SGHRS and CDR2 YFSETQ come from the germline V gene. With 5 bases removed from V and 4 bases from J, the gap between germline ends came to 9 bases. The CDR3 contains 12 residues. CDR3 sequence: CASRQGGYGYTF. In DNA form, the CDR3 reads TGCGCCAGCAGGCAGGGAGGCTATGGCTACACCTTC.

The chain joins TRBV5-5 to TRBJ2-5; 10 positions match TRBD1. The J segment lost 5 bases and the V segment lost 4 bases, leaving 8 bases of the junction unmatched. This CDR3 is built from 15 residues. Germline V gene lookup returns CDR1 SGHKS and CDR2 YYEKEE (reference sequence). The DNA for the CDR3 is TGTGCCAGCAGCAACGACAGGGGGCCGCAGGAGACCCAGTACTTC. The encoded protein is CASSNDRGPQETQYF.

The CDR3 spells CASSSYSGGTEAFF. The CDR3 DNA follows: TGTGCCAGCAGTTCTTATTCAGGGGGCACTGAAGCTTTCTTT. The J gene is TRBJ1-1, the V gene TRBV6-2 or TRBV6-3; 7 bases map to TRBD1. CDR3 size: 14 residues. J was trimmed by 4 bases and V by 4 bases; bases with no gene match: 6. Germline CDR1 is MNHEY and CDR2 is SVGEGT.

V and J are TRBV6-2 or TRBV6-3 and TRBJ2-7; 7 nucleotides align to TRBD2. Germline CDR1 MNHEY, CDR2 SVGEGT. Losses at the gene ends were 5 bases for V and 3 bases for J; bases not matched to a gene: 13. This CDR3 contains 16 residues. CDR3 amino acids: CASSTTRTRSGYEQYF. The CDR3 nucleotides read TGTGCCAGCAGTACCACCAGGACTAGATCCGGCTACGAGCAGTACTTC.

The chain's CDR3 is CASSLGGGVQADTQYF. In DNA form, the CDR3 reads TGTGCCAGCAGCCTAGGCGGGGGGGTTCAGGCAGATACGCAGTATTTT. This chain links TRBV7-2 with TRBJ2-3; 9 bases map to TRBD2. This CDR3 has 16 amino acids. V lost 5 bases, J lost 4 bases, and 10 bases stayed unmatched. Germline V gene sequence: CDR1 SGHTA, CDR2 FQGNSA. The full variable domain, with the rest looked up from reference TRBV7-2 and TRBJ2-3, is GAGVSQSPSNKVTEKGKDVELRCDPISGHTALYWYRQSLGQGLEFLIYFQGNSAPDKSGLPSDRFSAERTGGSVSTLTIQRTQQEDSAVYLCASSLGGGVQADTQYFGPGTRLTVL.

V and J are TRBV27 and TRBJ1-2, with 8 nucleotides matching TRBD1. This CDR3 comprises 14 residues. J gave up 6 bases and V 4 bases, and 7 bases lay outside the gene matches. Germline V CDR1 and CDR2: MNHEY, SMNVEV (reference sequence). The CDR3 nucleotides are TGTGCCAGCAGTTCCTTCCAGGGGGCGGATGGCTACACCTTC. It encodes CASSSFQGADGYTF.

CDR3 region: CATSFGRNEQFF. The CDR3 bases are TGTGCCACCAGTTTTGGGAGAAATGAGCAGTTCTTC. This sequence joins TRBV24-1 and TRBJ2-1; weak D call: TRBD2 (5 bases). The germline CDR1 and CDR2 sequences are KGHDR and SFDVKD. The V end was cut by 6 bases, the J end by 7 bases, with 9 bases between. The CDR3 sequence is 12 residues long.

CDR3 sequence: CSVSGTSGQETQYF. For the CDR3, the DNA is TGCAGCGTTTCGGGGACTAGCGGACAAGAGACCCAGTACTTC. The rearrangement links TRBV29-1 to TRBJ2-5, with 11 bases fitting TRBD2. Germline lookup yields CDR1 SQVTM and CDR2 ANQGSEA. The V gene end was trimmed by 5 bases and the J gene end by 2 bases; junction bases not matched to a gene: 4. The CDR3 covers 14 residues.

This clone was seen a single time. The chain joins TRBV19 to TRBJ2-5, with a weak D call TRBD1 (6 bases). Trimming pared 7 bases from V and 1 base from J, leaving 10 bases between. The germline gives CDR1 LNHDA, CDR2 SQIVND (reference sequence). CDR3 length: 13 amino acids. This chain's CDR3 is CASKGHFQETQYF. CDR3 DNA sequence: TGTGCCAGTAAGGGACACTTCCAAGAGACCCAGTACTTC.

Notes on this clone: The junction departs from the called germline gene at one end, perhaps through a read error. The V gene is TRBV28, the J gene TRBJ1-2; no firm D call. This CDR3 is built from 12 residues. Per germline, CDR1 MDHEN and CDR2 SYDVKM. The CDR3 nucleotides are TGTGCCAGCGGTTTAAGGGTTGTTGGCTACACCTTC. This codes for CASGLRVVGYTF.

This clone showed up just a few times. The CDR3 coding sequence is TGTGCCAGCAGCCCCCCCGGGGCCTACGAGCAGTACTTC. This encodes CASSPPGAYEQYF. The J gene is TRBJ2-7, the V gene TRBV7-2; tentative D call: TRBD2 (5 bases). The V and J ends lost 5 bases and 2 bases respectively, with 10 bases between them. The CDR3 length is 13 residues. Per the germline V gene, CDR1 is SGHTA and CDR2 is FQGNSA.

CDR3 in amino acids: CASSLGRLAGGPPVPTPDTQYF. Here the CDR3 DNA reads TGTGCCAGCAGTTTGGGGAGATTAGCGGGGGGGCCTCCCGTTCCCACACCAGATACGCAGTATTTT. V and J are TRBV28 and TRBJ2-3, with 11 bases aligning to TRBD2. The CDR3 has 22 amino acids. Germline CDR1 MDHEN, CDR2 SYDVKM. The V and J ends lost 3 bases and 4 bases, in that order; junction bases with no gene match: 24.

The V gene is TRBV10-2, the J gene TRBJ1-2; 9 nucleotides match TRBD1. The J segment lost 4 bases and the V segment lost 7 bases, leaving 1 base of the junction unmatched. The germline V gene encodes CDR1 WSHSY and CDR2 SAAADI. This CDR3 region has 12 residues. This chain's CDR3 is CASMDRGYGYTF. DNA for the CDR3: TGCGCCAGCATGGACAGGGGCTATGGCTACACCTTC.

CDR3 sequence (DNA): TGTGCCAGCAGCTCAGCGTCCGGGACAGCAGATACGCAGTATTTT. It specifies CASSSASGTADTQYF. The chain carries TRBV27 and TRBJ2-3, with 7 bases matching TRBD1. The CDR3 runs to 15 residues. In germline, CDR1 is MNHEY, CDR2 SMNVEV (reference sequence). V gave up 6 bases and J gave up 4 bases; unmatched junction bases: 10.

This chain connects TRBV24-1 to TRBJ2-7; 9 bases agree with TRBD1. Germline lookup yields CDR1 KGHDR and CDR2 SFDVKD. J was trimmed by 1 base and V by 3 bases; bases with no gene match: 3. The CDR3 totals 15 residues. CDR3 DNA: TGTGCCACCAGTGATCCCGGACAGGGGTCCTACGAGCAGTACTTC. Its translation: CATSDPGQGSYEQYF.

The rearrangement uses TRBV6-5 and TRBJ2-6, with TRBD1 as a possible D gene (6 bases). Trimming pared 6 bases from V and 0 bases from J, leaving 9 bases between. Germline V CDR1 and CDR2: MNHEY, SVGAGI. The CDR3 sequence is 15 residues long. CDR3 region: CASRSQGSGANVLTF. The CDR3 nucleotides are TGTGCCAGCAGATCACAGGGCTCTGGGGCCAACGTCCTGACTTTC.

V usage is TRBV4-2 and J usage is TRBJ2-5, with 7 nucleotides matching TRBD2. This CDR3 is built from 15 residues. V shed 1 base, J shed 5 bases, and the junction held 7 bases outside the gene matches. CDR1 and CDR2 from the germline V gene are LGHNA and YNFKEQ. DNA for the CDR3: TGTGCCAGCAGCCAAGGGGCGGGAGCTCGGGAGACCCAGTACTTC. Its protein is CASSQGAGARETQYF.

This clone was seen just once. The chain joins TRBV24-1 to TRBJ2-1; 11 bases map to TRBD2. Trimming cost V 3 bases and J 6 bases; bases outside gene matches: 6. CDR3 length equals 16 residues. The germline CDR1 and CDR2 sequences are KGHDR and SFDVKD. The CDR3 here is CATSDARLAGSNEQFF. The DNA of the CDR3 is TGTGCCACCAGTGATGCCCGACTAGCGGGGTCCAATGAGCAGTTCTTC.

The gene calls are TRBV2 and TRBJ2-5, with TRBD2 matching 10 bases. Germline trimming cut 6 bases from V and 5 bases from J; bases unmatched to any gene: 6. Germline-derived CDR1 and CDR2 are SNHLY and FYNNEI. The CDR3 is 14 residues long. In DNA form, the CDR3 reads TGTGCCAGCAGGAGCGGGGGGGCTACGGAGACCCAGTACTTC. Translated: CASRSGGATETQYF.

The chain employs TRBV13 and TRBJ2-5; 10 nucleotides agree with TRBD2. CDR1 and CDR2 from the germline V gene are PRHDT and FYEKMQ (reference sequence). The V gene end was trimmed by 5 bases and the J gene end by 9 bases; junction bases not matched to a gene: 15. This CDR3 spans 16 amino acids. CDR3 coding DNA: TGTGCCAGCAGCGGGGCCCTAGCCGGGACTAGCGAACCCCAGTACTTC. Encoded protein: CASSGALAGTSEPQYF.

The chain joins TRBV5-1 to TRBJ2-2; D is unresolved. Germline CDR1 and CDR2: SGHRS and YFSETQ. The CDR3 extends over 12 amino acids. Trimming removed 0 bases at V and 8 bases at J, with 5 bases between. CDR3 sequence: CASSLVEGELFF. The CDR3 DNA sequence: TGCGCCAGCAGCTTGGTAGAAGGGGAGCTGTTTTTT.

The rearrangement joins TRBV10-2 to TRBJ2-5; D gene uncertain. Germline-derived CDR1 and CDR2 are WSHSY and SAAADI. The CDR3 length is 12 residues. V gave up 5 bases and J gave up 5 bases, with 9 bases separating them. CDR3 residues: CASSSPPETQYF. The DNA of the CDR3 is TGCGCCAGCAGTTCCCCTCCGGAGACCCAGTACTTC.

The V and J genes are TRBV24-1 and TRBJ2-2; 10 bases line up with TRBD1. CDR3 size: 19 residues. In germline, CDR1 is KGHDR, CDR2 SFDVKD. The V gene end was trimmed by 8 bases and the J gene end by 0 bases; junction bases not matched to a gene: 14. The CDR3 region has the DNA TGTGCCACCACCTTCGACAGGGGGCGTCGATTCGCGAACACCGGGGAGCTGTTTTTT. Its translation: CATTFDRGRRFANTGELFF.

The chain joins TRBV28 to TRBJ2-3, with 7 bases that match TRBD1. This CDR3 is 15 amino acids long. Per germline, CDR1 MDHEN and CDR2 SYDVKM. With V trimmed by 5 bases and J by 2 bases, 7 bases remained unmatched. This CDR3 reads CASSPRQGYTDTQYF. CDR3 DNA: TGTGCCAGCAGTCCCCGACAGGGCTACACAGATACGCAGTATTTT.